Given below is one TCR beta chain in context. The data are from a study of blood T cell repertoires in COVID-19. Study-wide context: Samples representing acute and convalescent COVID-19 were sourced from the United States, Italy and Spain. Sources were T cells, B-cell-depleted T cells, or PBMCs; the material itself was cDNA or gDNA.

In germline, CDR1 is SGHTS, CDR2 YDEGEE. Trimming stripped 0 bases from V and 7 bases from J, with 7 bases between. The CDR3 is made up of 13 amino acids. In the source study's methods: By means of reference gene primer amplification, nucleated cell counts were estimated. Measured with immunoSEQ multiplex PCR; TCRdb has only the in-frame clones, and not every one. Clone size and V and J calls were adopted from that table, with D and trimming inferred from the DNA. The table records around 130,000 clones, 80% to 90% of them present only once. The V and J genes are TRBV5-8 and TRBJ1-4; D possibly corresponds to TRBD1 (5 bases). The sequenced sample was peripheral blood. The origin of this receptor is a man in his 70s with active or convalescent COVID-19. The CDR3 DNA reads as TGTGCCAGCAGCTTGGGGGGCCCTGAAAAACTGTTTTTT. Translating gives CASSLGGPEKLFF.